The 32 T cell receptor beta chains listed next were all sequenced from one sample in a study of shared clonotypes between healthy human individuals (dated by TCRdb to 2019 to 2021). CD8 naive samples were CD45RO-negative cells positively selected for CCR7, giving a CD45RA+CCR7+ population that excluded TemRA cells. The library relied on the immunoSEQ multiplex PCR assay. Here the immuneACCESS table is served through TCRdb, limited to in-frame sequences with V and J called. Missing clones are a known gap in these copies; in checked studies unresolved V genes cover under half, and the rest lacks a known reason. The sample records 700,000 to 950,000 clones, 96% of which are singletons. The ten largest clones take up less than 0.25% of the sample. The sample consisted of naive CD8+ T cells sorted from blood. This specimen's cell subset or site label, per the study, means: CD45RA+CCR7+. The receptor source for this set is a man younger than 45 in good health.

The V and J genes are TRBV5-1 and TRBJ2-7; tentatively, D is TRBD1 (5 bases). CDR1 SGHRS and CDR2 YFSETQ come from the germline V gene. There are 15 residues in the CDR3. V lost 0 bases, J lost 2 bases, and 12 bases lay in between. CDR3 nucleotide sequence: TGCGCCAGCAGCTTGGCTAGTATGGGGCCCTACGAGCAGTACTTC. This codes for CASSLASMGPYEQYF.

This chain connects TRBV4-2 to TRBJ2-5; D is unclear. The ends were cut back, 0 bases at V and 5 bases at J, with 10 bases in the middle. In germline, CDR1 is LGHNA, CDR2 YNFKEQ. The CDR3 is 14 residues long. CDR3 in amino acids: CASSQDTDPETQYF. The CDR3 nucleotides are TGTGCCAGCAGCCAAGATACGGACCCGGAGACCCAGTACTTC.

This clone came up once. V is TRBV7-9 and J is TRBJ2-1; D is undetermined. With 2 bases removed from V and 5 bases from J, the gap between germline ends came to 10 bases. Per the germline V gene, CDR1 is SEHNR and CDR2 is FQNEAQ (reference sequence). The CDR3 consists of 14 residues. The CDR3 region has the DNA TGTGCCAGCAGCTTAATCGCAGGAAACAATGAGCAGTTCTTC. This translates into CASSLIAGNNEQFF.

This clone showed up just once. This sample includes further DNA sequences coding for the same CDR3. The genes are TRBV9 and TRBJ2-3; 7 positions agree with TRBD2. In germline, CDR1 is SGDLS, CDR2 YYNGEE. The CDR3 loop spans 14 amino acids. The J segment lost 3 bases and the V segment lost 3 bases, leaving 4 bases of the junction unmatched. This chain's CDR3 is CASSGGGSTDTQYF. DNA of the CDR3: TGTGCCAGCAGCGGGGGCGGGAGTACAGATACGCAGTATTTT.

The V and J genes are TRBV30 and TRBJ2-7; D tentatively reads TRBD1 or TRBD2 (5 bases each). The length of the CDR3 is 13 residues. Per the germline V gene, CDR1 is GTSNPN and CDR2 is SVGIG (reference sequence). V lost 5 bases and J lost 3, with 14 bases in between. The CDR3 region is CAWSPGPVYEQYF. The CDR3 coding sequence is TGTGCCTGGTCACCGGGACCGGTCTACGAGCAGTACTTC.

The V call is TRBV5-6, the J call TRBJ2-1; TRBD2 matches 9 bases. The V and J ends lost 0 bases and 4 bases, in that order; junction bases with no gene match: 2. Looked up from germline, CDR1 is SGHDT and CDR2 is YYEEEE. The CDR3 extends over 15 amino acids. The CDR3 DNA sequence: TGTGCCAGCAGCTTGGGGAGCGGGAGGTACAATGAGCAGTTCTTC. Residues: CASSLGSGRYNEQFF. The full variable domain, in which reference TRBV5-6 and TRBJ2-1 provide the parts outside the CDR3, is DAGVTQSPTHLIKTRGQQVTLRCSPKSGHDTVSWYQQALGQGPQFIFQYYEEEERQRGNFPDRFSGHQFPNYSSELNVNALLLGDSALYLCASSLGSGRYNEQFFGPGTRLTVL.

The CDR3 here is CASSSVISGTDTQYF. The CDR3 coding sequence is TGTGCCAGCAGCTCCGTTATTAGCGGCACAGATACGCAGTATTTT. The V and J genes are TRBV7-9 and TRBJ2-3; D is perhaps TRBD2 (5 bases). The CDR3 is 15 residues long. The V end lost 4 bases, the J end lost 1 base, and 12 bases lay between the germline ends. Germline CDR1 SEHNR, CDR2 FQNEAQ (reference sequence).

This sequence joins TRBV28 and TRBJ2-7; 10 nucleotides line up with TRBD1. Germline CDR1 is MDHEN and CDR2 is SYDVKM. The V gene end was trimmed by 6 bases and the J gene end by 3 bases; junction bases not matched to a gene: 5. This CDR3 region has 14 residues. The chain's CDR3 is CASRPGQGGYEQYF. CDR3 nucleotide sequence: TGTGCCAGCAGACCCGGACAGGGGGGCTACGAGCAGTACTTC.

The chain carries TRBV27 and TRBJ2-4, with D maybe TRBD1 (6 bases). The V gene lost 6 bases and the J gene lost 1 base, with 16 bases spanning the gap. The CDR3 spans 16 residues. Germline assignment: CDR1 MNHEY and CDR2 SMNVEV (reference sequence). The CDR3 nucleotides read TGTGCCAGCAGACAGGGATCGTCGCTGGCCAAAAACATTCAGTACTTC. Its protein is CASRQGSSLAKNIQYF.

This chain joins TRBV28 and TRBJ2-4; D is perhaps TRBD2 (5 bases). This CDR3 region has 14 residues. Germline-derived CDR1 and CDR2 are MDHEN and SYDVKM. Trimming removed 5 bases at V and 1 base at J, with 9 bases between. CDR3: CASSLPGAKNIQYF. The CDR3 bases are TGTGCCAGCAGTCTCCCGGGGGCCAAAAACATTCAGTACTTC.

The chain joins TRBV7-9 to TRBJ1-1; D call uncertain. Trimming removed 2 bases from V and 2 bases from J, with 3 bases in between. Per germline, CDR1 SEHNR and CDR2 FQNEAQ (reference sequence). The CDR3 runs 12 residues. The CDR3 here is CASSLYNTEAFF. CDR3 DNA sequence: TGTGCCAGCAGCTTATACAACACTGAAGCTTTCTTT.

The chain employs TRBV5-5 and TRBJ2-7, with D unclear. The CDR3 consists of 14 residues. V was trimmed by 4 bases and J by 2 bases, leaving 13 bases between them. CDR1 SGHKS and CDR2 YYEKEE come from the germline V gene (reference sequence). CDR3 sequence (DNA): TGTGCCAGCAGCCCCATTGGGGATCCCTACGAGCAGTACTTC. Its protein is CASSPIGDPYEQYF.

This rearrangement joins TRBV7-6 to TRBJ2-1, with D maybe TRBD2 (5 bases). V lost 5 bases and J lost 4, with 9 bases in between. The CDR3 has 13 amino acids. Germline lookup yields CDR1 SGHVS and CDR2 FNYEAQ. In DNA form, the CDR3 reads TGTGCCAGCAGCAAAGGAGGTTACAATGAGCAGTTCTTC. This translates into CASSKGGYNEQFF.

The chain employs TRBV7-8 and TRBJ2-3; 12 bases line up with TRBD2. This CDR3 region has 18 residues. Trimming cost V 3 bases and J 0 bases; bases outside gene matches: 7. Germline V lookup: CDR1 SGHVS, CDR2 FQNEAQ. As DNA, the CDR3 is TGTGCCAGCAGCTTCGGCTTTGGGACTAGCGGGAGCACAGATACGCAGTATTTT. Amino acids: CASSFGFGTSGSTDTQYF.

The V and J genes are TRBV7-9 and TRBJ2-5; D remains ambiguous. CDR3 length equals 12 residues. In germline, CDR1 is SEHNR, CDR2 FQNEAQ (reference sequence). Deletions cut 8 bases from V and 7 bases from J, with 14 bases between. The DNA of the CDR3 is TGTGCCAGCGGCGACTGGGCCGGGACCCAGTACTTC. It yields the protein CASGDWAGTQYF.

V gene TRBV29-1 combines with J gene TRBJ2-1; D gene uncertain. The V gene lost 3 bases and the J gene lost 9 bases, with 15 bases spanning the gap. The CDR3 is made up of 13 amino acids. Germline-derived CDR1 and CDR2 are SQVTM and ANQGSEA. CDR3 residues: CSVDDLDPGEQFF. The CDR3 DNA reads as TGCAGCGTTGATGATCTAGATCCTGGTGAGCAGTTCTTC.

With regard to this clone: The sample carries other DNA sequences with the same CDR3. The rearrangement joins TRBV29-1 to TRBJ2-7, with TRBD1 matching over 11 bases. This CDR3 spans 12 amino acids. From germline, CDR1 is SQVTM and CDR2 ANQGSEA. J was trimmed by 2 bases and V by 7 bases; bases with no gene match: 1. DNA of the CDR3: TGCAGCGCGGGACAGGGGGCCTACGAGCAGTACTTC. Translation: CSAGQGAYEQYF.

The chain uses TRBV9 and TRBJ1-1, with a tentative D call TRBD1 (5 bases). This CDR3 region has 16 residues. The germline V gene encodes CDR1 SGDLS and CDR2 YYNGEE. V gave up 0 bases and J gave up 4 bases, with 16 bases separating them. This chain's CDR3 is CASSVGGSPGSTEAFF. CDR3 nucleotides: TGTGCCAGCAGCGTAGGGGGGTCGCCGGGGTCCACTGAAGCTTTCTTT.

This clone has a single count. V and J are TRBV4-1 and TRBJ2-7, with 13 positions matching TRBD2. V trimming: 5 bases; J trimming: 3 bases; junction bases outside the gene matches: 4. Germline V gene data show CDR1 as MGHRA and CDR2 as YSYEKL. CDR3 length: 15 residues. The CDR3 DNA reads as TGCGCCAGCAGCTCCCGGACTAGCGGGGGCTACGAGCAGTACTTC. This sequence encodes CASSSRTSGGYEQYF.

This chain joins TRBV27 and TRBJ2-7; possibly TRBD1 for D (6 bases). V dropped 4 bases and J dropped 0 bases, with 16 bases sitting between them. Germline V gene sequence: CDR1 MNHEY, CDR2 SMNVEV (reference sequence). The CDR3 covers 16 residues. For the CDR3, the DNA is TGTGCCAGCAGTTCATACAGGGAACAAAGCTCCTACGAGCAGTACTTC. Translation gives CASSSYREQSSYEQYF.

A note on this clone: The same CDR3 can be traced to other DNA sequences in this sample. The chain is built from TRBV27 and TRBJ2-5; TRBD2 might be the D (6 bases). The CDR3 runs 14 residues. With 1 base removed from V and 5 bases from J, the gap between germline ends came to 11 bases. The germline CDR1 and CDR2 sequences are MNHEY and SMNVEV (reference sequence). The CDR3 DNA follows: TGTGCCAGCAGTTTATTGGGGGGTGAGGAGACCCAGTACTTC. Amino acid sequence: CASSLLGGEETQYF.

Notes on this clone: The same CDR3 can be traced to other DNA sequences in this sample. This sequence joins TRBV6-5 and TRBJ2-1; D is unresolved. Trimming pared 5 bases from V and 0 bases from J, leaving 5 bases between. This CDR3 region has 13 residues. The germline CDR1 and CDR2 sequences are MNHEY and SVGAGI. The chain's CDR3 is CASSPSSYNEQFF. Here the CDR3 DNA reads TGTGCCAGCAGTCCCTCCTCCTACAATGAGCAGTTCTTC.

CDR3 region: CASSGAAYEQYF. The DNA of the CDR3 is TGTGCCAGTAGCGGGGCAGCTTACGAGCAGTACTTC. V and J are TRBV19 and TRBJ2-7; the D call may be TRBD1 or TRBD2 (5 bases each). V shed 6 bases and J shed 4 bases, with 10 bases lying between them. CDR1 and CDR2 (germline): LNHDA, SQIVND (reference sequence). This CDR3 is 12 amino acids long.

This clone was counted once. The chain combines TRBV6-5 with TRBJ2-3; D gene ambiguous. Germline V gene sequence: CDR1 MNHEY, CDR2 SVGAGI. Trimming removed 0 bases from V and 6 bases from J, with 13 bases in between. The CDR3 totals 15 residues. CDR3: CASSYSIPSSDTQYF. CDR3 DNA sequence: TGTGCCAGCAGTTACTCGATTCCTAGTTCGGATACGCAGTATTTT.

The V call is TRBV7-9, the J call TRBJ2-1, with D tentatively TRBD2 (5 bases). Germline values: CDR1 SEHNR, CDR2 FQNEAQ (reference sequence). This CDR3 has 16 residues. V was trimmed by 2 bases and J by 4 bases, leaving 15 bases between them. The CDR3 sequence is CASSLRDAGPYNEQFF. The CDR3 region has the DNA TGTGCCAGCAGCTTAAGAGATGCGGGTCCATACAATGAGCAGTTCTTC.

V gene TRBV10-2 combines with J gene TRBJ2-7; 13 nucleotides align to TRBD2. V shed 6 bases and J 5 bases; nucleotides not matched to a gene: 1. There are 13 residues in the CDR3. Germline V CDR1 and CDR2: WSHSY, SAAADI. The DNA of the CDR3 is TGCGCCAGCAGCGGACTAGCGGGGGACGAGCAGTACTTC. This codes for CASSGLAGDEQYF.

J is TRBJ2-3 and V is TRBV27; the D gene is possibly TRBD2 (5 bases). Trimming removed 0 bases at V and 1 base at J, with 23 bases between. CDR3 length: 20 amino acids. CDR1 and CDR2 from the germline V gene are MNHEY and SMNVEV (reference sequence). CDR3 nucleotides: TGTGCCAGCAGTTTATCCCCATATCCCCTAAAGGGAGAAGGCACAGATACGCAGTATTTT. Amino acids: CASSLSPYPLKGEGTDTQYF.

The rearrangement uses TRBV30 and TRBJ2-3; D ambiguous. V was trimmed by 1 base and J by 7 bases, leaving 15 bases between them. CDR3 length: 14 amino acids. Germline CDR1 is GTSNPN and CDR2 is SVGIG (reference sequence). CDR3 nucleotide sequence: TGTGCCTGGAGTGCCCCTATGAGGTCGAATACGCAGTATTTT. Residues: CAWSAPMRSNTQYF.

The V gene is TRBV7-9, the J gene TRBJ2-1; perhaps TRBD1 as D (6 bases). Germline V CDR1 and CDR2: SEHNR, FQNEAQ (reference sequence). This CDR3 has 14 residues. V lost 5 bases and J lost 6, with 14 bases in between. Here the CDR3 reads CASSKQQGLNEQFF. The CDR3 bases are TGTGCCAGCAGCAAACAACAGGGTCTCAATGAGCAGTTCTTC.

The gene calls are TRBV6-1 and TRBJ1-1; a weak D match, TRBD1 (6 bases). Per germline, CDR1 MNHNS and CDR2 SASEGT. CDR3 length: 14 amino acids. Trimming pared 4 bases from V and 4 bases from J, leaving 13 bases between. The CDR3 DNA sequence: TGTGCCAGCAGTGTACAGGGTAGGGCCACTGAAGCTTTCTTT. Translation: CASSVQGRATEAFF.

The DNA for the CDR3 is TGCGCCAGCAGCCAAGCGGAGGGGCCCGGGGAGCTGTTTTTT. Translating gives CASSQAEGPGELFF. The chain links TRBV4-3 to TRBJ2-2, with D possibly matching TRBD2 (6 bases). The CDR3 has 14 amino acids. CDR1 and CDR2 (germline): LGHNA, YSLEER. The germline V and J ends were trimmed by 1 base and 6 bases, with 9 bases remaining between them.

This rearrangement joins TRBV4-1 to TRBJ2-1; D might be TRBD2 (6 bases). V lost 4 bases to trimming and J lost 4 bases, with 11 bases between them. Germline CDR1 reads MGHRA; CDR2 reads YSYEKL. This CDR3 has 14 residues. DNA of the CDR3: TGCGCCAGCAGCCCGAGACTAGGATACAATGAGCAGTTCTTC. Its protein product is CASSPRLGYNEQFF.